Each of the 13 T cell receptor beta chains below was sequenced from the same sample in a study of esophageal squamous cell carcinoma under preoperative chemotherapy. Documented time point: after preoperative PTX-NDP chemotherapy. TCRdb called the PCR reads again in MiXCR, with one record for every CDR3 protein. The data hold about 19,000 distinct CDR3 sequences, with about 43% observed a single time. This sample was gathered from a patient given preoperative chemotherapy. Source of these receptors: a human donor with esophageal squamous cell carcinoma. The donor label of this sample is uncertain.

About this clonotype: The junction departs from the called germline gene at one end, perhaps through a read error. CDR3: CASSSGLGAKNTQYF. For the CDR3, the DNA is TGTGCCAGCAGCTCTGGACTGGGGGCCAAAAATACGCAGTATTTC. The chain carries TRBV7-3 and TRBJ2-3, with a tentative D call TRBD1 (6 bases). The germline V gene encodes CDR1 SGHTA and CDR2 FQGTGA. The CDR3 loop spans 15 amino acids.

This clonotype was observed many times. The rearrangement joins TRBV12-3 or TRBV12-4 to TRBJ2-7; TRBD1 matches 7 bases. Germline trimming cut 3 bases from V and 1 base from J; bases unmatched to any gene: 9. The CDR3 is made up of 16 amino acids. The CDR3 region is CASSLGPGQNSYEQYF. The CDR3 DNA sequence: TGTGCCAGCAGTTTGGGCCCGGGACAGAATTCCTACGAGCAGTACTTC.

The chain joins TRBV7-7 to TRBJ2-2; D possibly uses TRBD1 or TRBD2 (5 bases each). The V gene's germline CDR1 is SSHAT and CDR2 FNYEAQ (reference sequence). The ends were cut back, 0 bases at V and 6 bases at J, with 8 bases in the middle. The CDR3 covers 14 residues. For the CDR3, the DNA is TGTGCCAGCAGCTTAGCTGGGGGATCCGGGGAGCTGTTTTTT. This encodes CASSLAGGSGELFF.

Points on this clonotype: The junction departs from the called germline gene at one end, perhaps through a read error. J is TRBJ2-4 and V is TRBV7-2, with 7 bases that match TRBD2. The CDR3 has 19 amino acids. Germline values: CDR1 SGHTA, CDR2 FQGNSA. The CDR3 reads CASSLAGAAGDRAQNIQYF. The CDR3 coding sequence is TGTGCCAGCAGCTTAGCAGGGGCGGCGGGGGATCGAGCCCAAAACATTCAGTACTTC.

Details on this clonotype: The missing conserved phenylalanine or tryptophan at the end of this CDR3 makes a read error likely. J is TRBJ2-1 and V is TRBV6-5; D is perhaps TRBD1 or TRBD2 (7 bases each). The germline gives CDR1 MNHEY, CDR2 SVGAGI. V was pared by 2 bases and J by 6 bases, with 17 bases between. The CDR3 runs 16 residues. DNA of the CDR3: TGTGCCAGCAGTTACCTCAGGGGGGGCGACATCAATGAGCAGTTCTAC. Translating it yields CASSYLRGGDINEQFY.

This clonotype was recorded a few times. The V and J genes are TRBV24-1 and TRBJ2-6; D might be TRBD1 or TRBD2, each matching 6 bases. The CDR3 covers 17 residues. Trimming shortened V by 9 bases and J by 0 bases, and 17 bases separated the two germline ends. Germline V gene lookup returns CDR1 KGHDR and CDR2 SFDVKD. The CDR3 bases are TGTGCCACCGAGTCCGCCAGGGGAGGCTCTGGGGCCAACGTCCTGACTTTC. The encoded protein is CATESARGGSGANVLTF.

Comment on this clonotype: Its ends do not fully match the called genes, so a read error is possible. The chain couples TRBV7-7 to TRBJ2-2, with D tentatively TRBD1 or TRBD2 (5 bases each). CDR3 size: 13 residues. CDR1 is SSHAT, CDR2 FNYEAQ, per germline (reference sequence). CDR3 amino acids: CGLGALSTGALFF. The DNA for the CDR3 is TGTGGCCTCGGGGCTCTGAGCACCGGGGCGCTGTTTTTT. The full variable domain, with the rest looked up from reference TRBV7-7 and TRBJ2-2, is GAGVSQSPRYKVTKRGQDVTLRCDPISSHATLYWYQQALGQGPEFLTYFNYEAQPDKSGLPSDRFSAERPEGSISTLTIQRTEQRDSAMYRCGLGALSTGALFFGEGSRLTVL.

The chain couples TRBV12-3 or TRBV12-4 to TRBJ2-4, with D unclear. The CDR3 sequence is 15 residues long. V lost 3 bases and J lost 0, with 9 bases in between. CDR3 sequence (DNA): TGTGCCAGCAGTTTTCCGGCCCGAGCCAAAAACATTCAGTACTTC. This encodes CASSFPARAKNIQYF.

This rearrangement joins TRBV24-1 to TRBJ2-4, with D possibly matching TRBD2 (6 bases). Germline V lookup: CDR1 KGHDR, CDR2 SFDVKD. The V end lost 4 bases, the J end lost 13 bases, and 28 bases lay between the germline ends. This CDR3 spans 17 amino acids. CDR3 nucleotide sequence: TGTGCCACCAGTGAGGCCGCCGGGGGAGGTGCCAAAGAGATCCAGTACTTC. Residues: CATSEAAGGGAKEIQYF.

J is TRBJ2-1 and V is TRBV11-1, with a weak D call TRBD2 (6 bases). The tail of the sequence fits TRBJ2-7 better, so the J call may be wrong. The CDR3 contains 14 residues. Germline V gives CDR1 SGHAT, CDR2 FQDESV (reference sequence). CDR3 region: CASSPQRVYNEQYF. In DNA form, the CDR3 reads TGTGCCAGCAGCCCGCAGCGGGTCTACAATGAGCAGTACTTC.

V usage is TRBV7-2 and J usage is TRBJ2-5; TRBD2 matches at 8 bases. The CDR3 loop spans 16 amino acids. Germline V CDR1 and CDR2: SGHTA, FQGNSA. The junction had 13 bases not matched to a gene; V was cut back by 6 bases and J by 4 bases. The CDR3 nucleotides read TGTGCCAGCAGGGGGCGACGGGGGGGGGGCCCAGAGACCCAGTACTTC. The encoded protein is CASRGRRGGGPETQYF. The whole variable domain, filled in from reference TRBV7-2 and TRBJ2-5, reads GAGVSQSPSNKVTEKGKDVELRCDPISGHTALYWYRQSLGQGLEFLIYFQGNSAPDKSGLPSDRFSAERTGGSVSTLTIQRTQQEDSAVYLCASRGRRGGGPETQYFGPGTRLLVL.

Concerning this clonotype itself: One end of the junction does not line up with germline, which may come from a read error. The chain links TRBV7-3 to TRBJ2-3, with D tentatively TRBD2 (5 bases). The CDR3 consists of 15 residues. In germline, CDR1 is SGHTA, CDR2 FQGTGA. For the CDR3, the DNA is TGTGCCAGCGGCTTGGCGAGCGGAGCGGCAGATATGCAGTATTTC. Its protein is CASGLASGAADMQYF.

By share, this clonotype ranks as medium-sized. The chain has TRBV11-3 and TRBJ2-1; D gene ambiguous. Deletions cut 1 base from V and 0 bases from J, with 7 bases between. Germline V gene sequence: CDR1 SGHNT, CDR2 YENEEA. The CDR3 is 15 amino acids. In DNA, the CDR3 is TGTGCCAGCAGCTTAGGGCAGGACTCCTACAATGAGCAGTTCTTC. Its translation: CASSLGQDSYNEQFF.